This T cell receptor beta chain was sequenced in a study of T cell responses to AZD1222 COVID-19 vaccine. Study details: Researchers grouped second doses given at about 4 or about 12 weeks into one pool.

CDR1 is SNHLY, CDR2 FYNNEI, per germline. V lost 6 bases and J lost 0; bases outside the gene matches: 5. The CDR3 totals 15 residues. Libraries were prepared by immunoSEQ multiplex PCR; TCRdb keeps only in-frame clonotypes and omits some of them. The sample records around 97,000 clones, roughly 89% being singletons. The sequence derives from an adult in good health. Specimen: peripheral blood, collected on day 0 of AZD1222 vaccination. This chain links TRBV2 with TRBJ1-5, with 7 nucleotides matching TRBD1. The CDR3 loop reads CASRKTGFSNQPQHF. The CDR3 nucleotides read TGTGCCAGCAGAAAGACAGGGTTTAGCAATCAGCCCCAGCATTTT.